This TCR beta chain was obtained from a study of control samples from healthy donors and cancer patients. TCRdb keeps only in-frame clones here, not all; method: immunoSEQ multiplex PCR. Altogether some 77,000 clones are present, 85% to 90% being singletons, with the ten largest covering 7.6%. V was shortened by 2 bases and J by 3 bases, with 13 bases between the two germline ends. Germline CDR1 reads LNHNV; CDR2 reads YYDKDF (reference sequence). The CDR3 spans 15 residues. The receptor was isolated from a woman in her sixties in good health. The sequenced sample consisted of blood. The gene calls are TRBV15 and TRBJ1-1; a weak D match, TRBD1 (5 bases). The CDR3: CATSRPNQGYTEAFF. CDR3 DNA sequence: TGTGCCACCAGCAGACCTAACCAGGGTTACACTGAAGCTTTCTTT.